The clone carrying this T cell receptor (beta chain) was picked up a small number of times. With 60 Vbeta and 13 Jbeta primers, the PCR was carried out. Profiling relied on immunoSEQ multiplex PCR, and the TCRdb table lists in-frame clones only, not all of them. This sample has about 170,000 clones; approximately 80% occur once, and the top ten carry about 4.3%. These data originate in a study of cytomegalovirus exposure and HLA in healthy donors. This receptor was obtained from a woman between 50 and 59 years old in good health and CMV-seropositive. Sequenced material: PBMCs.

The CDR3 loop is CASSSGLYSYNEQFF. As DNA, the CDR3 is TGTGCCAGCAGCTCCGGACTCTACTCCTACAATGAGCAGTTCTTC. The rearrangement uses TRBV9 and TRBJ2-1, with D possibly being TRBD2 (5 bases). Germline-derived CDR1 and CDR2 are SGDLS and YYNGEE. This CDR3 is 15 amino acids long. V lost 4 bases to trimming and J lost 0 bases, with 11 bases between them.